This T cell receptor beta chain was sequenced during a study of lung T cells in sarcoidosis with Löfgren's syndrome. Via MiXCR, TCRdb re-called the reads, giving one row per CDR3 protein. The sample has about 19,000 distinct CDR3 sequences; 21% are singletons. In its sample, this clonotype was seen many times. There are 14 residues in the CDR3. Germline V gene data show CDR1 as SGHTA and CDR2 as FQGNSA. Trimming took 1 base from V and 5 from J, leaving 11 bases between them. Sequenced input: CD4+ T cells from bronchoalveolar lavage. The TCR sequence derives from a human donor with sarcoidosis (Löfgren's syndrome or another form), or a control subject (not recorded which). The rearrangement uses TRBV7-2 and TRBJ2-5; a weak D match, TRBD1 (5 bases). As DNA, the CDR3 is TGTGCCAGCAGCTTAGTGGGCTCAGGGGAGACCCAGTACTTC. This sequence encodes CASSLVGSGETQYF.